This TCR beta chain was observed in a study of breast tumors, draining lymph nodes, adjacent tissues listed by TCRdb under 2016. For the study in its entirety: Breast cancer patients provided tumor, adjacent nontumor tissue and axillary lymph nodes, and the study compared the TCR beta repertoires across these three sources. The study aimed to assess the relationships and possible T-cell exchange between tumor, surrounding tissue and draining lymph node repertoires in human breast cancer.

Here is what the overall study found, with its caveats: Rather than being directly demonstrated, the conclusion that tumor T cells originate in lymph nodes was presented as consistent with a hypothesis. Tumor and nontumor tissue repertoires were significantly more similar in luminal-like than in basal-like breast cancer. The data were considered consistent with the idea that most tumor T cells come from the lymph node and then expand in tumor tissue. Tumor T-cell repertoires showed less diversity than lymph node repertoires and more diversity than nontumor tissue repertoires, and tumor T-cell repertoires showed preferential V and J gene usage.

The axillary draining lymph nodes of breast cancer patients were the source of the lymph node samples. Based on the germline V gene, the CDR1 and CDR2 sequences are MRHNA and SNTAGT. The V end loses 2 bases and the J end loses 2 bases, and a stretch of 7 bases separates them. The cysteine opens and the phenylalanine closes a CDR3 of 13 amino acids. The CDR3 DNA has 39 bases and is translated from base 1. This clonotype was counted ten times or more. Its antigen is still unknown. No base quality values were provided; no much bigger clone lies one nucleotide off. Instrument on record: Illumina HiSeq 2000. TCR beta chain libraries were generated through multiplex PCR amplification. High-throughput sequencing was used to analyze the amplified TCR beta chain products. The raw public reads went through TCRdb reprocessing: fastp at Q25, MiXCR clone calling, in-frame beta chains kept. Under each unique CDR3 protein, matching rows form one entry showing the most common genes and DNA. Here the sample has around 290,000 distinct CDR3 sequences; around 31% occur a single time. The top ten constitute around 1.1% of the sample.

The source of this sequence is a female donor with breast cancer. Some clones in this sample may be carry-over from other donors' samples. The sequence is built from TRBV6-4 and TRBJ2-7, with the identity of the D gene unclear. The sample consisted of axillary lymph node tissue. The DNA sequence is TGTGCCAGCAGTGACCAGGTTACCTACGAGCAGTACTTC. This gives the protein CASSDQVTYEQYF.